Included here is one T cell receptor (beta chain) sequence, with context. This sample is part of a study of cytomegalovirus exposure and HLA in healthy donors. Study-wide context: Drawn from HLA-typed donors, about 85 million unique TCRs were held in an early data release.

The PCR made use of 60 Vbeta and 13 Jbeta primers. Sequenced by immunoSEQ multiplex PCR; TCRdb stores in-frame clones only, minus some. The table has about 130,000 clones, about 72% seen once. CDR1 MDHEN and CDR2 SYDVKM come from the germline V gene. The CDR3 is 15 amino acids. V was shortened by 5 bases and J by 0 bases, with 11 bases between the two germline ends. The chain links TRBV28 to TRBJ1-5; D may be TRBD1 (5 bases). This receptor was taken from a female donor in good health and CMV-seronegative. The sequenced material came from PBMCs. The CDR3 region has the DNA TGTGCCAGCAGTGCTCAGGGTATTAGCAATCAGCCCCAGCATTTT. Residues: CASSAQGISNQPQHF. The full variable domain, completed using reference TRBV28 and TRBJ1-5, is DVKVTQSSRYLVKRTGEKVFLECVQDMDHENMFWYRQDPGLGLRLIYFSYDVKMKEKGDIPEGYSVSREKKERFSLILESASTNQTSMYLCASSAQGISNQPQHFGDGTRLSIL.